A selection of T cell receptor beta chains follows, all from one sample in a study of beta chain features in type 1 diabetes. This table comes from immunoSEQ multiplex PCR, and its TCRdb copy is limited to in-frame clones, with some not included. The sample shows fewer than 900,000 clones, 15% to 20% of them seen only once. Sequencing was carried out using naive CD4+ T cells from blood. All receptors derive from a woman under 30 in good health. The conserved cysteine and the conserved F or W are not part of the CDR3 here. The D gene is left open where the match is weak.

len: 12; d_gene: .; v_gene: TRBV5-1; j_gene: TRBJ1-2; CDR3aa: ASSLEGNGYGYT
len: 13; d_gene: .; v_gene: TRBV15; j_gene: TRBJ2-2; CDR3aa: ATSKVLLNTGELF
len: 11; d_gene: TRBD1; v_gene: TRBV28; j_gene: TRBJ1-2; CDR3aa: ASSKQGVSGYT
len: 14; d_gene: .; v_gene: TRBV4-2; j_gene: TRBJ1-5; CDR3aa: ASSQVRAVRNQPQH
len: 16; d_gene: TRBD1; v_gene: TRBV27; j_gene: TRBJ2-2; CDR3aa: ASSSRDRVFGNTGELF
len: 14; d_gene: TRBD1; v_gene: TRBV6-6; j_gene: TRBJ2-3; CDR3aa: ASSLRQGSMADTQY
len: 15; d_gene: TRBD2; v_gene: TRBV5-1; j_gene: TRBJ2-1; CDR3aa: ASSSLAGARSYNEQF
len: 12; d_gene: .; v_gene: TRBV11-3; j_gene: TRBJ2-5; CDR3aa: ASSEGGHEETQY
len: 16; d_gene: TRBD1; v_gene: TRBV27; j_gene: TRBJ2-5; CDR3aa: ASSRRVTRQGMQGTQY
len: 14; d_gene: .; v_gene: TRBV6-6; j_gene: TRBJ1-2; CDR3aa: ASSYSGARGNSGYT
len: 11; d_gene: .; v_gene: TRBV6-5; j_gene: TRBJ1-1; CDR3aa: ASGGPSSFEAF
len: 14; d_gene: .; v_gene: TRBV9; j_gene: TRBJ2-1; CDR3aa: ASSAPTDFWNNEQF
len: 13; d_gene: .; v_gene: TRBV19; j_gene: TRBJ2-2; CDR3aa: ASNTIGENTGELF
len: 12; d_gene: TRBD1; v_gene: TRBV7-9; j_gene: TRBJ1-2; CDR3aa: ASSFTGGPYGYT
len: 9; d_gene: .; v_gene: TRBV4-3; j_gene: TRBJ2-1; CDR3aa: ASSNYNEQF
len: 11; d_gene: .; v_gene: TRBV7-2; j_gene: TRBJ2-5; CDR3aa: ASSFHAQETQY
len: 12; d_gene: .; v_gene: TRBV18; j_gene: TRBJ1-1; CDR3aa: ASSPQDTNTEAF
len: 15; d_gene: TRBD2; v_gene: TRBV4-1; j_gene: TRBJ2-1; CDR3aa: ASSQDRAGVSYNEQF
len: 17; d_gene: TRBD2; v_gene: TRBV28; j_gene: TRBJ2-5; CDR3aa: ASSPTRAATSGRRETQY
len: 10; d_gene: .; v_gene: TRBV5-1; j_gene: TRBJ2-7; CDR3aa: ASSLGGGEQY
len: 14; d_gene: .; v_gene: TRBV15; j_gene: TRBJ1-3; CDR3aa: ATSRTNRVPGNTIY
len: 14; d_gene: .; v_gene: TRBV9; j_gene: TRBJ2-3; CDR3aa: ASSVAAGSTTDTQY
len: 13; d_gene: .; v_gene: TRBV7-2; j_gene: TRBJ2-1; CDR3aa: ASSPRRRNYNEQF
len: 13; d_gene: .; v_gene: TRBV28; j_gene: TRBJ2-7; CDR3aa: ASSSKTPWVYEQY
len: 11; d_gene: .; v_gene: TRBV15; j_gene: TRBJ2-3; CDR3aa: ATSRDRARDPY
len: 12; d_gene: .; v_gene: TRBV28; j_gene: TRBJ1-1; CDR3aa: ASIWGSMNTEAF
len: 12; d_gene: .; v_gene: TRBV2; j_gene: TRBJ2-7; CDR3aa: ASISGSAGREQY
len: 11; d_gene: .; v_gene: TRBV6-5; j_gene: TRBJ2-7; CDR3aa: ASSPGTPYEQY
len: 11; d_gene: .; v_gene: TRBV28; j_gene: TRBJ1-2; CDR3aa: ASRGSWTYGYT
len: 13; d_gene: .; v_gene: TRBV10-3; j_gene: TRBJ2-1; CDR3aa: ATSGLAPSYNEQF
len: 13; d_gene: TRBD1; v_gene: TRBV9; j_gene: TRBJ1-4; CDR3aa: ASSVAGTGGEKLF
len: 11; d_gene: .; v_gene: TRBV7-3; j_gene: TRBJ1-1; CDR3aa: ASSLLMNTEAF
len: 11; d_gene: TRBD1; v_gene: TRBV19; j_gene: TRBJ2-5; CDR3aa: ASTGTGGETQY
len: 11; d_gene: .; v_gene: TRBV27; j_gene: TRBJ1-2; CDR3aa: ASSFQGSYGYT
len: 11; d_gene: .; v_gene: TRBV29-1; j_gene: TRBJ2-3; CDR3aa: SVGWSPTDTQY
len: 12; d_gene: .; v_gene: TRBV19; j_gene: TRBJ2-6; CDR3aa: ASRRASGANVLT
len: 13; d_gene: .; v_gene: TRBV27; j_gene: TRBJ2-4; CDR3aa: ASSGTDLAKNIQY
len: 15; d_gene: TRBD2; v_gene: TRBV5-6; j_gene: TRBJ2-1; CDR3aa: ASSPLGLAGSYNEQF
len: 11; d_gene: .; v_gene: TRBV7-2; j_gene: TRBJ1-1; CDR3aa: ASSENRATEAF
len: 17; d_gene: .; v_gene: TRBV7-2; j_gene: TRBJ1-1; CDR3aa: ASSPPGPGIPPMNTEAF
len: 13; d_gene: .; v_gene: TRBV7-2; j_gene: TRBJ1-1; CDR3aa: ASSLRGTTNTEAF
len: 12; d_gene: .; v_gene: TRBV5-1; j_gene: TRBJ2-7; CDR3aa: ASSLASVPYEQY
len: 12; d_gene: .; v_gene: TRBV25-1; j_gene: TRBJ2-7; CDR3aa: ASSPRVSSYEQY